This T cell receptor (beta chain) was recorded in a study of CD8 T cells in Susac syndrome. An input of roughly 0.5 to 1 ug of RNA was subjected to reverse transcription using random hexamers. TCRdb called the immunoSEQ multiplex PCR reads again in MiXCR, with one record for every CDR3 protein. Of 67,000 or so distinct CDR3 sequences listed, 93% were seen once; the top ten hold roughly 0.15%. The length of the CDR3 is 13 residues. Germline V gene lookup returns CDR1 KGHDR and CDR2 SFDVKD. V was shortened by 4 bases and J by 6 bases, with 11 bases between the two germline ends. This clonotype was sampled from a human donor with Susac syndrome. Source material: CD4+ T cells from PBMCs. The chain recombines TRBV24-1 with TRBJ1-1; D possibly corresponds to TRBD1 (5 bases). CDR3 in DNA: TGTGCCACCAGTGACGGGTCGGGGCCTGAAGCTTTCTTT. Protein sequence: CATSDGSGPEAFF.